This T cell receptor beta chain is drawn from a study of prognosis after radiotherapy for stage I lung cancer. Study as a whole: The 13 male and about six female patients were aged about 53 to 95, median roughly 79 years.

Whole-study results and caveats: There was a fall in unique TCR clone counts after stereotactic body radiation therapy, median roughly 9,300 versus 7,200.

Disease was node-negative on CT and PET/CT in all patients; none had prior chemotherapy, radiotherapy or other malignancies. TCR beta CDR3 was amplified from genomic DNA by two-round multiplex PCR. Amplification during the initial PCR round employed primers specific to each TRBV and TRBJ gene. TCRdb reprocessed the multiplex PCR reads with MiXCR, giving one entry per CDR3 protein. The sample holds around 20,000 distinct CDR3 sequences, about 60% seen once. Per the germline V gene, CDR1 is DFQATT and CDR2 is SNEGSKA (reference sequence). This CDR3 region has 14 residues. V lost 5 bases to trimming and J lost 4 bases; unmatched junction nucleotides: 4. The sample holds many counts of this clonotype. Its antigen is not known.

This sample comprised PBMCs, obtained before or after stereotactic body radiation therapy (not recorded which). The genes are TRBV20-1 and TRBJ2-3, with 12 bases that match TRBD2. This TCR was recovered from a donor of 50 years or more with non-small cell lung cancer. In DNA form, the CDR3 reads TGCAGTGCTCCGCTAGCGGGAGGGCCAGATACGCAGTATTTT. This encodes CSAPLAGGPDTQYF.